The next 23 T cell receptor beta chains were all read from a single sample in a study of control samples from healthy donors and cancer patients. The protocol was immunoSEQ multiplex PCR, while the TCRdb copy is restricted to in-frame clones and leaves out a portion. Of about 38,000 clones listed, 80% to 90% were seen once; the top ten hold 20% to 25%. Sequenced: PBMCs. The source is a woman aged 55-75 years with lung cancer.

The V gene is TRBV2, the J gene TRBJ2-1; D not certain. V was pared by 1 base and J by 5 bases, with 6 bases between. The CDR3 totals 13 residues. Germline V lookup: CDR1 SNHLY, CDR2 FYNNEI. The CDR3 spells CASSEGTDNEQFF. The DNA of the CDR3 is TGTGCCAGCAGTGAAGGAACAGACAATGAGCAGTTCTTC.

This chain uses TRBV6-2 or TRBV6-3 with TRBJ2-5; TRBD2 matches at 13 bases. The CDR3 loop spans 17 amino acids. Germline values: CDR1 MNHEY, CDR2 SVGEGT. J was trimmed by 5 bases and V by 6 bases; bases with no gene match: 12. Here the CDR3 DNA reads TGTGCCAGCAGCCCTCCACTAGCGGGGGGGCGTGGCGAGACCCAGTACTTC. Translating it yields CASSPPLAGGRGETQYF.

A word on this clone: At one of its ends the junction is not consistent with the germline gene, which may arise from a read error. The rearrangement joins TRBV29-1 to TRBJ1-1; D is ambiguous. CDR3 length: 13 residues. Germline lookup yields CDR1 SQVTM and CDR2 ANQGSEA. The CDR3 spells CSVQEVSNTEAFF. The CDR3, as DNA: TGCAGCGTTCAAGAGGTTTCGAACACTGAAGCTTTCTTT.

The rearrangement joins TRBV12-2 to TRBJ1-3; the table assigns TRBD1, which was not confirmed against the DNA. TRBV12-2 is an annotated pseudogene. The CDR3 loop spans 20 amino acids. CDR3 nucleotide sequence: TGTGCAAGTCGCTCCAAATTGTTCCTATCGACAGGGGAAGGGGGAAACACCATATATTTT. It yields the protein CASRSKLFLSTGEGGNTIYF.

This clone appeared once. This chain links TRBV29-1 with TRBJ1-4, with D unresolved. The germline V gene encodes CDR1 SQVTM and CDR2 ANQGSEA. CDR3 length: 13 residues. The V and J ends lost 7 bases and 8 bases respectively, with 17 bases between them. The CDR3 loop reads CSASDPVKEKLFF. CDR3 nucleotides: TGCAGCGCTTCCGACCCGGTTAAGGAAAAACTGTTTTTT.

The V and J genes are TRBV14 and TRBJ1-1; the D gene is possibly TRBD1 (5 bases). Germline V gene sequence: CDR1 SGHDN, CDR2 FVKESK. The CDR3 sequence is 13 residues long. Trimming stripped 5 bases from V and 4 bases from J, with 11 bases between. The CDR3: CASSWGGPTEAFF. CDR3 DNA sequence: TGTGCCAGCAGCTGGGGGGGACCCACTGAAGCTTTCTTT.

CDR3 loop: CASSQSNRRQYEQYF. CDR3 coding DNA: TGCGCCAGCAGTCAATCGAATCGAAGGCAGTACGAGCAGTACTTC. The V call is TRBV23-1, the J call TRBJ2-7; D call uncertain. TRBV23-1 is known as an ORF, though its function is uncertain. The CDR3 has 15 residues. Trimming took 0 bases from V and 4 from J, leaving 13 bases between them.

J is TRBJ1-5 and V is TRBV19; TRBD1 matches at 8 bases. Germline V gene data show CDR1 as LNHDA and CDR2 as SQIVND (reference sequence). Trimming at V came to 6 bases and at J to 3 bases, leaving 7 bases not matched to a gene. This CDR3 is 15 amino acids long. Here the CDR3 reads CASSPGQGNNQPQHF. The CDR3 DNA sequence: TGTGCCAGTAGCCCAGGACAGGGAAACAATCAGCCCCAGCATTTT.

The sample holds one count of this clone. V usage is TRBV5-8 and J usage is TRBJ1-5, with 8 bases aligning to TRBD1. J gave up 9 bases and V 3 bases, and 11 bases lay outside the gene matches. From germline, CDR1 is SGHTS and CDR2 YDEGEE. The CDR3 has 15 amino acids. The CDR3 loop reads CASSWTGRPQWPQHF. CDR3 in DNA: TGTGCCAGCAGCTGGACAGGGAGGCCTCAATGGCCCCAGCATTTT.

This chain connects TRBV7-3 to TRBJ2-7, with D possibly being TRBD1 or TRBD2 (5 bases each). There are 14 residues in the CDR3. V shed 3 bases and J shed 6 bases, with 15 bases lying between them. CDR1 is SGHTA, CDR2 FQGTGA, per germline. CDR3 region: CASSLGRPPSEQYF. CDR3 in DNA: TGTGCCAGCAGCTTGGGACGACCCCCGTCCGAGCAGTACTTC.

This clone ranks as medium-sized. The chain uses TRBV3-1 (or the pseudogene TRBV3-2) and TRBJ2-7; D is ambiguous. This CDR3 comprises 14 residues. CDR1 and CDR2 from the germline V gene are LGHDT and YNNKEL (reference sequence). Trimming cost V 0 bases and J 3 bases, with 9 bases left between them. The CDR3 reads CASSQEGISYEQYF. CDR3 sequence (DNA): TGTGCCAGCAGCCAAGAAGGGATAAGCTACGAGCAGTACTTC.

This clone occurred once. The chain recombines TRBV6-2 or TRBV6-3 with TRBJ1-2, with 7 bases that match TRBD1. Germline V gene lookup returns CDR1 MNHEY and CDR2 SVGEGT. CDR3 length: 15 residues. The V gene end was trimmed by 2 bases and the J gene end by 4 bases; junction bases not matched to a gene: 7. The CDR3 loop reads CASSYRSGGGYGYTF. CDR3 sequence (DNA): TGTGCCAGCAGTTACAGGTCAGGGGGTGGCTATGGCTACACCTTC.

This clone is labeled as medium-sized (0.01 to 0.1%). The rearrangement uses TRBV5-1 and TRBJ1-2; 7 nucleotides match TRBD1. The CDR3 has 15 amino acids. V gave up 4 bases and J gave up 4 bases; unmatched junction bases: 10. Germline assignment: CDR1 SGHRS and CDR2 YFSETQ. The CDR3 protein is CASSPGWDSLYGYTF. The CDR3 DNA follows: TGCGCCAGCAGCCCGGGATGGGACAGCCTCTATGGCTACACCTTC.

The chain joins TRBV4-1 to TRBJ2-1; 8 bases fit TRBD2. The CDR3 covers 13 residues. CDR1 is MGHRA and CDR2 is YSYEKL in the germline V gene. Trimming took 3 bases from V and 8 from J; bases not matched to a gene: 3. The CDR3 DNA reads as TGCGCCAGCAGCCAGACTAGCGCCTATGAGCAGTTCTTC. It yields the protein CASSQTSAYEQFF.

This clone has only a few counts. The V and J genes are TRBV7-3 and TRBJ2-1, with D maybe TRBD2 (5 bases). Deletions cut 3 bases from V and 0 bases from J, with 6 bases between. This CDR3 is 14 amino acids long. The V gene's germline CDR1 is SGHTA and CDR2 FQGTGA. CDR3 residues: CASSFAGSYNEQFF. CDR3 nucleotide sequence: TGTGCCAGCAGCTTCGCGGGCTCCTACAATGAGCAGTTCTTC.

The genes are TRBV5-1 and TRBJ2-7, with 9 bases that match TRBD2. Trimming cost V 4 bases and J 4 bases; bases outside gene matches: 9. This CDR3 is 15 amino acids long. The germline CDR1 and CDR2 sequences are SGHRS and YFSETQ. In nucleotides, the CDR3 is TGCGCCAGCAGCGTGGTGCGGGGGGGCTCTTACGAGCAGTACTTC. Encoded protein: CASSVVRGGSYEQYF. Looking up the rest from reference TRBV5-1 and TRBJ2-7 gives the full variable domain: KAGVTQTPRYLIKTRGQQVTLSCSPISGHRSVSWYQQTPGQGLQFLFEYFSETQRNKGNFPGRFSGRQFSNSRSEMNVSTLELGDSALYLCASSVVRGGSYEQYFGPGTRLTVT.

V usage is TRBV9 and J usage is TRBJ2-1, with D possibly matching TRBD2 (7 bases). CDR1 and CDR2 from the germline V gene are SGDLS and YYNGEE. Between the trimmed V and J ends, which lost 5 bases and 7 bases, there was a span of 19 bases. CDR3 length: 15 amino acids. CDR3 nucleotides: TGTGCCAGCAGTCCGGAAGGGGGGGCTAATAATGAGCAGTTCTTC. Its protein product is CASSPEGGANNEQFF.

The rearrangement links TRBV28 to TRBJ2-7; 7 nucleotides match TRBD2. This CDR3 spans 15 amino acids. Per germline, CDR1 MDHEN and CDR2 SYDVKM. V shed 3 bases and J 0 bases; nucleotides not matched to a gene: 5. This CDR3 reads CASSLEAGSSYEQYF. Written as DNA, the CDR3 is TGTGCCAGCAGTTTGGAAGCGGGAAGCTCCTACGAGCAGTACTTC.

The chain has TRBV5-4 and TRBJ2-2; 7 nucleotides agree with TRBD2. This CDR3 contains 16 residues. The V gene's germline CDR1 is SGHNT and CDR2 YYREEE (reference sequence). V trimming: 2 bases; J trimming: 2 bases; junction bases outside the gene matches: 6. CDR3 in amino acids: CASSLYSGPNTGELFF. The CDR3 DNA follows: TGTGCCAGCAGCTTATATAGCGGGCCCAACACCGGGGAGCTGTTTTTT.

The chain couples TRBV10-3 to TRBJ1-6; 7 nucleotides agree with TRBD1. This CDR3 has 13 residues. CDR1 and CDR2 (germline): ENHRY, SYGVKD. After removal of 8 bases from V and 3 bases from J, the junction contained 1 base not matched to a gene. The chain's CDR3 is CAIGDSYNSPLHF. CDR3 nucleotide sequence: TGTGCCATCGGGGACAGCTATAATTCACCCCTCCACTTT.

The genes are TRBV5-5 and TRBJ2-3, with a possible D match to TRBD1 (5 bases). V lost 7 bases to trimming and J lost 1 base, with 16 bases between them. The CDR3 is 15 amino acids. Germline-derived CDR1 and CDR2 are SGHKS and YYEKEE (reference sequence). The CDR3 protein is CASASSLRGTDTQYF. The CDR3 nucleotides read TGTGCCAGCGCCTCCTCGCTCAGGGGCACAGATACGCAGTATTTT.

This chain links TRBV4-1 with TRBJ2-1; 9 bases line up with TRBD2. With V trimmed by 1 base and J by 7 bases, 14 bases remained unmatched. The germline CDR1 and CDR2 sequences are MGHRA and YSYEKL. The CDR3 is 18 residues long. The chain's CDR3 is CASSQGPTFLAGINEQFF. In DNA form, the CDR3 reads TGCGCCAGCAGCCAAGGCCCGACTTTTCTAGCGGGAATAAATGAGCAGTTCTTC.

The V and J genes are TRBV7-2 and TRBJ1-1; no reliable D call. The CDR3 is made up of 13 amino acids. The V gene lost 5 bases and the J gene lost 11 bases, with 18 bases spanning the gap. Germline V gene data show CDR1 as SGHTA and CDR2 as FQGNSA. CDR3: CASSPLDRIGAFF. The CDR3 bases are TGTGCCAGCAGCCCGTTGGACCGCATCGGGGCTTTCTTT.